Presented here are 17 T cell receptor beta chains from one specimen sequenced in a study of blood T cell repertoires in COVID-19. Generated by immunoSEQ multiplex PCR, the TCRdb table keeps only in-frame clones and is missing some. This sample yields more than 200,000 clones, of which approximately 84% are seen a single time; approximately 1.7% belongs to the top ten. The sequencing sample was made of PBMCs or T cells enriched from blood (not recorded which). These TCRs come from a man in his forties who had recovered from COVID-19.

This rearrangement joins TRBV27 to TRBJ1-1, with D unresolved. CDR1 and CDR2 (germline): MNHEY, SMNVEV (reference sequence). V was pared by 4 bases and J by 1 base, with 7 bases between. This CDR3 comprises 13 residues. DNA of the CDR3: TGTGCCAGCAGTTACGTCAGGAACACTGAAGCTTTCTTT. Its protein product is CASSYVRNTEAFF.

The gene calls are TRBV6-2 or TRBV6-3 and TRBJ2-1, with TRBD2 matching 9 bases. The CDR3 length is 16 residues. After removal of 4 bases from V and 6 bases from J, the junction contained 10 bases not matched to a gene. The germline V gene encodes CDR1 MNHEY and CDR2 SVGEGT. This chain's CDR3 is CASSFTLGGGVNEQFF. The CDR3, as DNA: TGTGCCAGCAGTTTCACCTTAGGCGGGGGGGTCAATGAGCAGTTCTTC.

The genes are TRBV6-6 and TRBJ2-1; 11 nucleotides match TRBD1. The V segment lost 5 bases and the J segment 8 bases; nucleotides outside the gene matches: 14. CDR3 length: 17 residues. CDR1 and CDR2 (germline): MNHNY, SVGAGI (reference sequence). CDR3 amino acids: CASSLDRGLPGLYEQFF. In nucleotides, the CDR3 is TGTGCCAGCAGTCTGGACAGGGGGCTTCCCGGGCTGTATGAGCAGTTCTTC.

This chain uses TRBV7-3 with TRBJ1-2, with D perhaps TRBD1 (5 bases). Germline V CDR1 and CDR2: SGHTA, FQGTGA. The CDR3 has 16 residues. The V and J ends lost 5 bases and 4 bases respectively, with 20 bases between them. CDR3 sequence: CASSPTAFGGGYGYTF. CDR3 nucleotide sequence: TGTGCCAGCAGCCCCACCGCGTTTGGGGGAGGCTATGGCTACACCTTC. Combining the CDR3 with reference TRBV7-3 and TRBJ1-2 gives the whole variable domain GAGVSQTPSNKVTEKGKYVELRCDPISGHTALYWYRQSLGQGPEFLIYFQGTGAADDSGLPNDRFFAVRPEGSVSTLKIQRTERGDSAVYLCASSPTAFGGGYGYTFGSGTRLTVV.

The V gene is TRBV9, the J gene TRBJ2-7; 7 bases are shared with TRBD1. The CDR3 has 15 residues. After removal of 4 bases from V and 1 base from J, the junction contained 8 bases not matched to a gene. Germline loops: CDR1 SGDLS, CDR2 YYNGEE. CDR3 sequence: CASSKTGTNSYEQYF. The CDR3 DNA reads as TGTGCCAGCAGCAAGACAGGGACCAATTCCTACGAGCAGTACTTC. The whole variable domain, filled in from reference TRBV9 and TRBJ2-7, reads DSGVTQTPKHLITATGQRVTLRCSPRSGDLSVYWYQQSLDQGLQFLIQYYNGEERAKGNILERFSAQQFPDLHSELNLSSLELGDSALYFCASSKTGTNSYEQYFGPGTRLTVT.

The gene calls are TRBV3-1 (or the pseudogene TRBV3-2) and TRBJ2-3, with 10 bases identical to TRBD2. The CDR3 runs to 16 residues. V lost 2 bases to trimming and J lost 2 bases; unmatched junction nucleotides: 4. Germline values: CDR1 LGHDT, CDR2 YNNKEL (reference sequence). CDR3 amino acids: CASSQLAGAYTDTQYF. CDR3 nucleotides: TGTGCCAGCAGCCAACTAGCGGGGGCTTACACAGATACGCAGTATTTT.

Here the CDR3 reads CASSFEGANYGYTF. The CDR3 nucleotides read TGTGCCAGCAGCTTTGAGGGCGCAAACTATGGCTACACCTTC. This chain joins TRBV7-9 and TRBJ1-2, with D hard to call. Germline V CDR1 and CDR2: SEHNR, FQNEAQ (reference sequence). The CDR3 covers 14 residues. With 3 bases removed from V and 2 bases from J, the gap between germline ends came to 10 bases.

Remarks on this clone: At one of its ends the junction is not consistent with the germline gene, which may arise from a read error. V and J are TRBV7-7 and TRBJ2-2; 8 bases align to TRBD2. In germline, CDR1 is SSHAT, CDR2 FNYEAQ (reference sequence). CDR3 size: 15 residues. As DNA, the CDR3 is TGTGCTAGCAGCCCCGGGGGGGCCAACACCGGGGAGCTGTTTTTT. The encoded protein is CASSPGGANTGELFF.

The chain is built from TRBV7-2 and TRBJ2-7; D call uncertain. Trimming removed 3 bases from V and 6 bases from J, with 9 bases in between. The CDR3 has 12 amino acids. From germline, CDR1 is SGHTA and CDR2 FQGNSA. CDR3 nucleotide sequence: TGTGCCAGCAGCTTGGGCCCTCGCGAGCAGTACTTC. Amino acids: CASSLGPREQYF.

This chain links TRBV6-1 with TRBJ1-6; possible D gene TRBD1, 6 bases. CDR1 is MNHNS and CDR2 is SASEGT in the germline V gene. V gave up 1 base and J gave up 7 bases, with 14 bases separating them. CDR3 length: 16 amino acids. In DNA form, the CDR3 reads TGTGCCAGCAGTGAAGAAGGGCCGAGGGGGAATTCACCCCTCCACTTT. Amino acids: CASSEEGPRGNSPLHF.

The chain combines TRBV4-1 with TRBJ2-3, with 9 bases aligning to TRBD2. The CDR3 is 18 residues long. Germline lookup yields CDR1 MGHRA and CDR2 YSYEKL. The V segment lost 0 bases and the J segment 4 bases; nucleotides outside the gene matches: 11. The CDR3 coding sequence is TGCGCCAGCAGCCAAGATTGGGCAGCGGGAGGTTACCCAGATACGCAGTATTTT. Translated, it gives CASSQDWAAGGYPDTQYF.

Note on this clone: In the same sample, other DNA sequences code for this CDR3. The J gene is TRBJ2-1, the V gene TRBV27; weak D call: TRBD2 (6 bases). Trimming stripped 4 bases from V and 1 base from J, with 8 bases between. Germline-derived CDR1 and CDR2 are MNHEY and SMNVEV (reference sequence). The CDR3 spans 14 residues. CDR3 in DNA: TGTGCCAGCAGTTCCGGGAGTTCCTACAATGAGCAGTTCTTC. Its translation is CASSSGSSYNEQFF.

The genes are TRBV30 and TRBJ2-7, with TRBD1 as a possible D gene (6 bases). V dropped 1 base and J dropped 6 bases, with 10 bases sitting between them. The CDR3 loop spans 12 amino acids. Germline loops: CDR1 GTSNPN, CDR2 SVGIG (reference sequence). The CDR3 bases are TGTGCCTGGAGTGCCACAGGGACCGAGCAGTACTTC. Its protein is CAWSATGTEQYF.

The chain recombines TRBV7-9 with TRBJ2-7, with a tentative D call TRBD2 (6 bases). V shed 7 bases and J shed 4 bases, with 14 bases lying between them. The CDR3 loop spans 13 amino acids. In germline, CDR1 is SEHNR, CDR2 FQNEAQ (reference sequence). CDR3 DNA sequence: TGTGCCAGCACCCCTCGGAGCGGGTACGAGCAGTACTTC. Amino acid sequence: CASTPRSGYEQYF. Full variable domain (remainder filled in from reference TRBV7-9 and TRBJ2-7): DTGVSQNPRHKITKRGQNVTFRCDPISEHNRLYWYRQTLGQGPEFLTYFQNEAQLEKSRLLSDRFSAERPKGSFSTLEIQRTEQGDSAMYLCASTPRSGYEQYFGPGTRLTVT.

The chain employs TRBV5-4 and TRBJ2-5, with D maybe TRBD2 (7 bases). CDR1 is SGHNT and CDR2 is YYREEE in the germline V gene (reference sequence). Trimming took off 1 base at V and 4 bases at J, with 14 bases between the two ends. There are 15 residues in the CDR3. CDR3: CASSLPGGRPETQYF. The CDR3 nucleotides are TGTGCCAGCAGCTTGCCCGGGGGGCGTCCAGAGACCCAGTACTTC.

This clone was recorded only once. CDR3 sequence reads: CASSYEPLAGGPTDTQYF. The CDR3 bases are TGTGCCAGCAGCTACGAGCCTCTAGCGGGGGGCCCCACAGATACGCAGTATTTT. J is TRBJ2-3 and V is TRBV7-8, with 11 positions matching TRBD2. V lost 4 bases, J lost 2 bases, and 11 bases stayed unmatched. The CDR3 runs 18 residues. Germline CDR1 and CDR2: SGHVS and FQNEAQ.

This clone has just one count. The chain combines TRBV5-6 with TRBJ2-2, with 7 bases identical to TRBD1. The V segment lost 4 bases and the J segment 7 bases; nucleotides outside the gene matches: 13. The CDR3 covers 16 residues. CDR1 SGHDT and CDR2 YYEEEE come from the germline V gene. Here the CDR3 reads CASSTAGTVVVGELFF. CDR3 DNA sequence: TGTGCCAGCAGCACGGCCGGGACAGTGGTGGTCGGGGAGCTGTTTTTT.